This T cell receptor beta chain is drawn from a study of blood T cell repertoires in COVID-19. The CDR3 is 13 residues long. Germline V gives CDR1 SNHLY, CDR2 FYNNEI. Trimming took 7 bases from V and 3 from J, leaving 10 bases between them. TCRdb's copy holds only in-frame clones and misses some; the assay was immunoSEQ multiplex PCR. Of 150,000 to 160,000 clones listed, about 90% are singletons. The sequence was collected from a man aged 45-60 years with acute or convalescent COVID-19. The chain combines TRBV2 with TRBJ1-5, with a possible D match to TRBD1 (6 bases). The sample comprised peripheral blood. The CDR3 protein is CASMGDTNQPQHF. CDR3 in DNA: TGTGCCAGCATGGGGGACACCAATCAGCCCCAGCATTTT.